Below are 15 T cell receptor beta chains sequenced from a single sample in a study of regulatory T cells in long-lasting Graves disease. As for time point: newly diagnosed GD, antithyroid drugs for less than 3 months. Construction of the TCR library relied on RNA isolated from PBMCs. Sequencing libraries for TCR beta were prepared with iRepertoire HTBI primers and Arm-PCR of CDR3 regions. TCRdb re-derived calls from the multiplex PCR reads in MiXCR, one entry per CDR3 protein. The sample has about half a million distinct CDR3 sequences, more than 10% seen once. This sample was also put to use in a study of T cells in Graves' hyperthyroidism and ophthalmopathy.

Here the sequenced sample was peripheral blood mononuclear cells (PBMCs), taken at new diagnosis, from a patient treated with antithyroid drugs. These receptors originate from a woman aged 25 to 39 with Graves disease.

This clonotype was detected many times. V usage is TRBV28 and J usage is TRBJ2-7, with D possibly matching TRBD2 (6 bases). The V and J ends lost 6 bases and 0 bases respectively, with 21 bases between them. The CDR3 has 17 residues. Germline CDR1 MDHEN, CDR2 SYDVKM. CDR3 amino acids: CASSPRTSWGVSYEQYF. In nucleotides, the CDR3 is TGTGCCAGCAGCCCCCGGACATCTTGGGGGGTCTCCTACGAGCAGTACTTC.

At least ten counts were recorded for this clonotype. This rearrangement joins TRBV30 to TRBJ2-5; D is unclear. Germline CDR1 GTSNPN, CDR2 SVGIG (reference sequence). V lost 0 bases and J lost 4, with 6 bases in between. The CDR3 is made up of 12 amino acids. CDR3 region: CAWSVGGETQYF. The CDR3 bases are TGTGCCTGGAGTGTGGGCGGAGAGACCCAGTACTTC.

V is TRBV5-1 and J is TRBJ2-1; 11 positions match TRBD2. This CDR3 is built from 15 residues. The V segment lost 4 bases and the J segment 5 bases; nucleotides outside the gene matches: 5. CDR1 and CDR2 from the germline V gene are SGHRS and YFSETQ. The CDR3 here is CASSKPGLADNEQFF. In nucleotides, the CDR3 is TGCGCCAGCAGCAAACCGGGACTAGCGGACAATGAGCAGTTCTTC.

The chain links TRBV20-1 to TRBJ1-1, with 7 nucleotides matching TRBD1. The CDR3 covers 16 residues. The junction had 11 bases not matched to a gene; V was cut back by 0 bases and J by 4 bases. Looked up from germline, CDR1 is DFQATT and CDR2 is SNEGSKA (reference sequence). CDR3 in DNA: TGCAGTGCTAGAGATGAGGACAGGCCGTGGAGCACTGAAGCTTTCTTT. Encoded protein: CSARDEDRPWSTEAFF.

The chain combines TRBV19 with TRBJ1-1; D gene ambiguous. Germline V CDR1 and CDR2: LNHDA, SQIVND (reference sequence). Trimming shortened V by 3 bases and J by 4 bases, and 9 bases separated the two germline ends. This CDR3 comprises 13 residues. This CDR3 is CASSMRVGTEAFF. CDR3 sequence (DNA): TGTGCCAGTAGTATGCGGGTGGGCACTGAAGCTTTCTTT.

The sample holds many counts of this clonotype. This sequence joins TRBV11-2 and TRBJ2-1; TRBD1 agrees at 7 bases. The V gene end was trimmed by 0 bases and the J gene end by 4 bases; junction bases not matched to a gene: 3. This CDR3 has 15 residues. Looked up from germline, CDR1 is SGHAT and CDR2 is FQNNGV. CDR3 loop: CASSLDPGQYNEQFF. The CDR3 nucleotides are TGTGCCAGCAGCTTAGACCCGGGACAGTACAATGAGCAGTTCTTC.

This clonotype was recorded at least ten times. V usage is TRBV28 and J usage is TRBJ1-5, with TRBD1 matching over 11 bases. The ends lost 5 bases at V and 7 bases at J; junction bases unmatched: 4. The CDR3 length is 14 residues. Looked up from germline, CDR1 is MDHEN and CDR2 is SYDVKM. CDR3 amino acids: CASSGTGGAQPQHF. The DNA for the CDR3 is TGTGCCAGCAGTGGGACAGGGGGTGCACAGCCCCAGCATTTT.

This clonotype was seen ten or more times. The chain has TRBV20-1 and TRBJ1-6; 9 bases match TRBD1. The CDR3 runs 15 residues. Germline V lookup: CDR1 DFQATT, CDR2 SNEGSKA (reference sequence). V dropped 6 bases and J dropped 8; count of bases not matched to a gene: 11. CDR3 coding DNA: TGCAGTGCGGCTGGACAGGGGATTCGATATTCACCCCTCCACTTT. Its translation is CSAAGQGIRYSPLHF.

Ten or more counts support this clonotype. V gene TRBV18 combines with J gene TRBJ2-7, with TRBD2 matching 9 bases. V dropped 4 bases and J dropped 5; count of bases not matched to a gene: 6. The CDR3 runs 14 residues. Germline V CDR1 and CDR2: KGHSH, LQKENI. CDR3 region: CASSRNSGGDEQYF. For the CDR3, the DNA is TGTGCCAGCTCACGGAATAGCGGGGGCGACGAGCAGTACTTC.

This chain joins TRBV11-2 and TRBJ2-1; TRBD2 aligns across 8 bases. The trim removed 3 bases at V and 0 bases at J, leaving 13 bases unmatched. This CDR3 has 19 residues. Germline lookup yields CDR1 SGHAT and CDR2 FQNNGV. The CDR3: CASSFPLQAGAYSYNEQFF. The CDR3 bases are TGTGCCAGCAGCTTCCCACTCCAAGCGGGAGCTTACTCCTACAATGAGCAGTTCTTC.

This clonotype was detected only once. The CDR3 DNA follows: TGTGCCAGCAGCTTGTATACAGGCCAGCCCCAGCATTTT. Protein product: CASSLYTGQPQHF. The chain links TRBV5-6 to TRBJ1-5, with D possibly being TRBD1 (5 bases). The germline gives CDR1 SGHDT, CDR2 YYEEEE. The CDR3 has 13 residues. Trimming removed 1 base from V and 7 bases from J, with 9 bases in between.

The chain employs TRBV19 and TRBJ1-6; the D gene is possibly TRBD1 (6 bases). With 4 bases removed from V and 9 bases from J, the gap between germline ends came to 10 bases. CDR1 LNHDA and CDR2 SQIVND come from the germline V gene (reference sequence). The CDR3 is 13 residues long. CDR3 nucleotide sequence: TGTGCCAGTAGTAGGGACACCTGTTCACCCCTCCACTTT. It yields the protein CASSRDTCSPLHF.

This clonotype was picked up many times. The J gene is TRBJ1-4, the V gene TRBV30; TRBD1 matches 8 bases. The CDR3 consists of 11 residues. V dropped 7 bases and J dropped 12; count of bases not matched to a gene: 7. CDR1 is GTSNPN and CDR2 is SVGIG in the germline V gene (reference sequence). The CDR3 DNA is TGTGCCTTTACCCAACAGGGGGAACTGTTTTTT. It encodes CAFTQQGELFF.

The chain uses TRBV6-1 and TRBJ1-2; possible D gene TRBD1, 6 bases. The V end lost 7 bases, the J end lost 4 bases, and 16 bases lay between the germline ends. CDR1 MNHNS and CDR2 SASEGT come from the germline V gene. The CDR3 is 14 amino acids. The CDR3 DNA follows: TGTGCCAGCATGGACAGTCTCTACGGCTATGGCTACACCTTC. Amino acid sequence: CASMDSLYGYGYTF.

In this sample, this clonotype turned up many times. V is TRBV2 and J is TRBJ2-1; TRBD1 aligns across 9 bases. The CDR3 covers 15 residues. Germline V lookup: CDR1 SNHLY, CDR2 FYNNEI. The junction had 4 bases not matched to a gene; V was cut back by 5 bases and J by 2 bases. The CDR3 sequence: CASSIQGAAYNEQFF. The CDR3 DNA reads as TGTGCCAGCAGTATACAGGGGGCCGCCTACAATGAGCAGTTCTTC.